This entry lists 18 T cell receptor beta chains sequenced from one sample in a study of blood T cell repertoires in COVID-19. Repertoires were generated with immunoSEQ multiplex PCR, while TCRdb's copy carries only in-frame clones and drops some. The table includes approximately 250,000 clones, approximately 80% detected once. The sequenced material came from peripheral blood. Receptors originate from a middle-aged man who had recovered from COVID-19.

This chain links TRBV7-2 with TRBJ1-2; the D gene is possibly TRBD1 (6 bases). The ends were cut back, 8 bases at V and 7 bases at J, with 20 bases in the middle. Germline V gene data show CDR1 as SGHTA and CDR2 as FQGNSA. The CDR3 length is 14 residues. The CDR3 nucleotides are TGTGCCAGCCGCGGAGGAGGGGGGGGCGGTGGCTACACCTTC. This translates into CASRGGGGGGGYTF.

The V call is TRBV2, the J call TRBJ2-3, with D maybe TRBD2 (6 bases). The germline V and J ends were trimmed by 7 bases and 2 bases, with 16 bases remaining between them. From germline, CDR1 is SNHLY and CDR2 FYNNEI. CDR3 length: 15 residues. The CDR3 here is CASNIQGGHTDTQYF. The CDR3 DNA follows: TGTGCCAGCAACATCCAGGGAGGTCACACAGATACGCAGTATTTT.

The chain is built from TRBV10-3 and TRBJ2-3; the D is unclear. Germline CDR1 and CDR2: ENHRY and SYGVKD. This CDR3 has 13 amino acids. V was shortened by 7 bases and J by 3 bases, with 11 bases between the two germline ends. The CDR3 reads CAIKTLGTDTQYF. CDR3 in DNA: TGTGCCATCAAGACTCTAGGAACAGATACGCAGTATTTT.

The J gene is TRBJ2-4, the V gene TRBV7-9, with TRBD2 matching over 7 bases. The V segment lost 4 bases and the J segment 0 bases; nucleotides outside the gene matches: 9. The CDR3 totals 17 residues. Germline loops: CDR1 SEHNR, CDR2 FQNEAQ (reference sequence). The CDR3 DNA follows: TGTGCCAGCAGCTCAGCTGGGGAGGGAGGAGCCAAAAACATTCAGTACTTC. It codes for CASSSAGEGGAKNIQYF.

The chain couples TRBV2 to TRBJ2-1; TRBD2 aligns across 7 bases. The germline V gene has CDR1 SNHLY and CDR2 FYNNEI. J was trimmed by 4 bases and V by 6 bases; bases with no gene match: 9. CDR3 length equals 15 residues. CDR3 DNA sequence: TGTGCCAGCAGGGCCCTAGCGGCGGTATACAATGAGCAGTTCTTC. It yields the protein CASRALAAVYNEQFF.

The V gene is TRBV7-2, the J gene TRBJ2-7; 9 bases are shared with TRBD1. This CDR3 region has 16 residues. After removal of 4 bases from V and 4 bases from J, the junction contained 11 bases not matched to a gene. Germline lookup yields CDR1 SGHTA and CDR2 FQGNSA. The CDR3 sequence is CASSYPPGQGGYEQYF. DNA for the CDR3: TGTGCCAGCAGCTACCCACCGGGACAGGGAGGATACGAGCAGTACTTC.

The V and J genes are TRBV10-3 and TRBJ1-3, with 8 positions matching TRBD1. The CDR3 runs 14 residues. CDR1 is ENHRY and CDR2 is SYGVKD in the germline V gene. J was trimmed by 0 bases and V by 10 bases; bases with no gene match: 5. Here the CDR3 DNA reads TGTGCCACGAGACAGGGGAGCTCTGGAAACACCATATATTTT. Its protein is CATRQGSSGNTIYF.

The chain couples TRBV7-9 to TRBJ1-4; no firm D call. The CDR3 is made up of 13 amino acids. Trimming took 1 base from V and 7 from J, leaving 7 bases between them. CDR1 SEHNR and CDR2 FQNEAQ come from the germline V gene (reference sequence). Here the CDR3 DNA reads TGTGCCAGCAGCTTAGTCGTCGGTGAAAAACTGTTTTTT. It translates to CASSLVVGEKLFF. The entire variable domain, with the rest obtained from reference TRBV7-9 and TRBJ1-4, is as follows: DTGVSQNPRHKITKRGQNVTFRCDPISEHNRLYWYRQTLGQGPEFLTYFQNEAQLEKSRLLSDRFSAERPKGSFSTLEIQRTEQGDSAMYLCASSLVVGEKLFFGSGTQLSVL.

The rearrangement joins TRBV27 to TRBJ1-5; D is unresolved. Between the trimmed V and J ends, which lost 6 bases and 0 bases, there was a span of 12 bases. Germline CDR1 MNHEY, CDR2 SMNVEV (reference sequence). The CDR3 is 15 residues long. The CDR3 reads CASRAQIYSNQPQHF. The CDR3, as DNA: TGTGCCAGCAGGGCACAGATCTATAGCAATCAGCCCCAGCATTTT.

The V call is TRBV21-1, the J call TRBJ2-3; the table calls TRBD2, which could not be checked here. TRBV21-1 is flagged as a pseudogene. The CDR3 covers 16 residues. CDR3 sequence (DNA): TGTGCCAGCAGCTACTGGCCCCGGGCGGGAGAGGATACGCAGTATTTT. It codes for CASSYWPRAGEDTQYF.

The V and J genes are TRBV11-2 and TRBJ1-4; D call uncertain. V was cut by 1 base and J by 8 bases, with 17 bases left in between. The CDR3 consists of 16 residues. Germline V gene sequence: CDR1 SGHAT, CDR2 FQNNGV. The CDR3, as DNA: TGTGCCAGCAGCTTAGTAGGTGGGCCTTTGGCCGAAAAACTGTTTTTT. Its translation: CASSLVGGPLAEKLFF.

This clone was recorded a few times. J is TRBJ2-7 and V is TRBV7-9; TRBD2 matches 9 bases. Germline CDR1 and CDR2: SEHNR and FQNEAQ (reference sequence). The CDR3 loop spans 14 amino acids. V trimming: 5 bases; J trimming: 6 bases; junction bases outside the gene matches: 8. In nucleotides, the CDR3 is TGTGCCAGCAGCAAAAGCGGGAGGTGGGGCGAGCAGTACTTC. This encodes CASSKSGRWGEQYF.

V is TRBV6-2 or TRBV6-3 and J is TRBJ1-2; D might be TRBD1 (5 bases). The germline gives CDR1 MNHEY, CDR2 SVGEGT. Trimming left V 0 bases short and J 4 bases short, with 12 bases between. CDR3 length: 15 residues. The DNA for the CDR3 is TGTGCCAGCAGTTACTCGAACAGGCAACTCTATGGCTACACCTTC. Translated, it gives CASSYSNRQLYGYTF.

This clone was detected a few times. The V call is TRBV5-4, the J call TRBJ2-7; TRBD2 matches 8 bases. Looked up from germline, CDR1 is SGHNT and CDR2 is YYREEE (reference sequence). The CDR3 runs to 14 residues. Trimming cost V 7 bases and J 2 bases; bases outside gene matches: 8. This CDR3 is CASGSGGAAYEQYF. CDR3 nucleotides: TGTGCCAGCGGTTCCGGGGGGGCGGCCTACGAGCAGTACTTC. Together with reference TRBV5-4 and TRBJ2-7, the CDR3 gives the full variable domain: ETGVTQSPTHLIKTRGQQVTLRCSSQSGHNTVSWYQQALGQGPQFIFQYYREEENGRGNFPPRFSGLQFPNYSSELNVNALELDDSALYLCASGSGGAAYEQYFGPGTRLTVT.

In regard to this clone: This CDR3 is missing its conserved last phenylalanine or tryptophan, likely due to a read error. The DNA is left out, because the CDR3 cannot be placed on it with certainty; the CDR3 is given as TCRdb lists it. CDR3 amino acids: CASSHGQTWTGGFGCS. The chain uses TRBV3-1 (or the pseudogene TRBV3-2) and TRBJ2-3; the D call of TRBD1 is as the table states it, not checked on the DNA. In germline, CDR1 is LGHDT, CDR2 YNNKEL (reference sequence). The CDR3 contains 16 residues when both ends are counted.

This sequence joins TRBV7-9 and TRBJ2-7, with a possible D match to TRBD2 (7 bases). Between the trimmed V and J ends, which lost 4 bases and 3 bases, there was a span of 16 bases. The CDR3 has 15 residues. The germline V gene encodes CDR1 SEHNR and CDR2 FQNEAQ (reference sequence). The CDR3 here is CASSSGLGGRYEQYF. In DNA, the CDR3 is TGTGCCAGCAGCTCGGGATTGGGGGGGCGCTACGAGCAGTACTTC.

In this sample, this clone turned up many times. The chain employs TRBV27 and TRBJ1-3, with D perhaps TRBD1 (6 bases). The CDR3 is 14 residues long. The ends were cut back, 3 bases at V and 3 bases at J, with 9 bases in the middle. From germline, CDR1 is MNHEY and CDR2 SMNVEV (reference sequence). CDR3 protein: CASSFGGLGNTIYF. CDR3 bases: TGTGCCAGCAGTTTCGGGGGGCTTGGAAACACCATATATTTT.

This rearrangement joins TRBV7-9 to TRBJ2-2, with D perhaps TRBD1 (6 bases). CDR3 length: 14 residues. Germline V lookup: CDR1 SEHNR, CDR2 FQNEAQ (reference sequence). The V gene lost 10 bases and the J gene lost 1 base, with 13 bases spanning the gap. Here the CDR3 reads CATRQDRNTGELFF. The CDR3 DNA follows: TGTGCCACCCGCCAGGACAGGAACACCGGGGAGCTGTTTTTT. The whole variable domain, remainder taken from reference TRBV7-9 and TRBJ2-2, is DTGVSQNPRHKITKRGQNVTFRCDPISEHNRLYWYRQTLGQGPEFLTYFQNEAQLEKSRLLSDRFSAERPKGSFSTLEIQRTEQGDSAMYLCATRQDRNTGELFFGEGSRLTVL.